The clone carrying this TCR beta chain was counted between two and nine times. This sample is part of a study of blood T cells in healthy people across ages. Peripheral blood, about 10 milliliters per donor, was collected. There are 14 residues in the CDR3. Germline loops: CDR1 SEHNR, CDR2 FQNEAQ (reference sequence). J was trimmed by 6 bases and V by 7 bases; bases with no gene match: 5. A second roughly 6 to 11 cycle PCR used barcoded and J-beta primers. Using its own MiXCR run on the 5' RACE reads, TCRdb lists one record per CDR3 protein. The table records around 600,000 distinct CDR3 sequences, roughly 48% of them present only once.

The V call is TRBV7-9, the J call TRBJ2-1, with 11 bases fitting TRBD2. The source is a man older than 75 in good health. The sequencing input was blood. For the CDR3, the DNA is TGTGCCAGCACCCCTGGGACTAGCGGCAATGAGCAGTTCTTC. Residues: CASTPGTSGNEQFF.